This TCR beta chain was captured in a study of Graves' ophthalmopathy and Graves' hyperthyroidism. The study amplified TCR beta CDR3 regions using RNA transcripts. The authors performed first-round RT-PCR with HTBI primers and then a second-round multiplex PCR. TCRdb re-called the multiplex PCR reads with MiXCR, one entry per CDR3 protein. The table shows under 800,000 distinct CDR3 sequences, with 22% occurring only once. This clonotype was recorded a few times. V was cut by 0 bases and J by 0 bases, with 9 bases left in between. Per germline, CDR1 SGHAT and CDR2 FQDESV (reference sequence). This CDR3 spans 16 amino acids.

J is TRBJ1-3 and V is TRBV11-1; D gene unclear. The sequence was obtained from a woman between 18 and 29 years old with stable Graves' hyperthyroidism. Some clones in this sample may be carry-over from other donors' samples. The sample consisted of peripheral blood. The CDR3 DNA sequence: TGTGCCAGCAGCTTAGCGGTCCAGAGCTCTGGAAACACCATATATTTT. This gives the protein CASSLAVQSSGNTIYF.